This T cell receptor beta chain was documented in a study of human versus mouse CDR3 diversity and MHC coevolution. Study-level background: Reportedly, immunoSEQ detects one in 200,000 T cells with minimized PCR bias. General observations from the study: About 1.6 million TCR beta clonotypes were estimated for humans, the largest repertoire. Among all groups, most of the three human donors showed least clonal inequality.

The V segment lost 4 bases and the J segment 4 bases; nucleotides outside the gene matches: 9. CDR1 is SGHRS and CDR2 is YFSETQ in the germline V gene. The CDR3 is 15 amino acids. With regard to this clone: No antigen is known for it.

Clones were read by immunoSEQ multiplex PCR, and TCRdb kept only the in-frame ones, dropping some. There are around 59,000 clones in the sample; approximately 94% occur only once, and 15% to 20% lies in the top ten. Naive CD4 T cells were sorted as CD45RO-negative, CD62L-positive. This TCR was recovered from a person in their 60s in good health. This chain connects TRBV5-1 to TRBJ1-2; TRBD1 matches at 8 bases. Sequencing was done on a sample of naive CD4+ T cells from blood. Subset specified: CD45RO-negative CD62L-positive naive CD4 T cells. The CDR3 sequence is CASSPLGDRFYGYTF. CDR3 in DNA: TGCGCCAGCAGCCCCCTCGGGGACAGGTTCTATGGCTACACCTTC. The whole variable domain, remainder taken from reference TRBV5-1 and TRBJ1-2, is KAGVTQTPRYLIKTRGQQVTLSCSPISGHRSVSWYQQTPGQGLQFLFEYFSETQRNKGNFPGRFSGRQFSNSRSEMNVSTLELGDSALYLCASSPLGDRFYGYTFGSGTRLTVV.